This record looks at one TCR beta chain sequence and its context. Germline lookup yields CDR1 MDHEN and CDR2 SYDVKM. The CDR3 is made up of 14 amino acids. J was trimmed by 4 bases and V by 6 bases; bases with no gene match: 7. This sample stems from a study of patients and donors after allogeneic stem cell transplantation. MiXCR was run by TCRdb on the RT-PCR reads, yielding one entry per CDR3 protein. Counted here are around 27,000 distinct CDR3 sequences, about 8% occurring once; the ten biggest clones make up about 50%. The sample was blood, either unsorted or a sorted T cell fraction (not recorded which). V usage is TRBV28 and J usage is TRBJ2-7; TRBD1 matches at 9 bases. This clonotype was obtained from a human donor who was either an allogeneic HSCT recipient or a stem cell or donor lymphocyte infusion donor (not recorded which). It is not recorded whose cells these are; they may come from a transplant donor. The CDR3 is CASRLTGGYYEQYF. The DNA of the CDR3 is TGTGCCAGCAGGCTGACAGGGGGTTATTACGAGCAGTACTTC. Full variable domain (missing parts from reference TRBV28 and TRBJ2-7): DVKVTQSSRYLVKRTGEKVFLECVQDMDHENMFWYRQDPGLGLRLIYFSYDVKMKEKGDIPEGYSVSREKKERFSLILESASTNQTSMYLCASRLTGGYYEQYFGPGTRLTVT.